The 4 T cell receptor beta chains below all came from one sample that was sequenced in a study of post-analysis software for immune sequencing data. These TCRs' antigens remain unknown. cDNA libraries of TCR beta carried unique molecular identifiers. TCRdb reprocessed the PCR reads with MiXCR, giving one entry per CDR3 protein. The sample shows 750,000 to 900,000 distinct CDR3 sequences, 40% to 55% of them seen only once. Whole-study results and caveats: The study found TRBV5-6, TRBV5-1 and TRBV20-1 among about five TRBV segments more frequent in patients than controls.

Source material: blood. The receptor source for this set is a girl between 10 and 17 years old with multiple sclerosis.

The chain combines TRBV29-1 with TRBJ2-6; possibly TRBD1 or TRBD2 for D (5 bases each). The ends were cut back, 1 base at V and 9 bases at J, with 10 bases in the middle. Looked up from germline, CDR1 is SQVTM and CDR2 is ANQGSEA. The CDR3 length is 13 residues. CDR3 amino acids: CSVEVGADNVLTF. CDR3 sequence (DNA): TGCAGCGTTGAAGTCGGGGCGGACAACGTCCTGACTTTC.

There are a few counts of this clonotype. The CDR3 loop reads CASSLARRQGAPDTQYF. The CDR3 coding sequence is TGTGCCAGCAGCTTAGCTCGCAGACAGGGGGCCCCAGATACGCAGTATTTT. The chain carries TRBV7-8 and TRBJ2-3; TRBD1 aligns across 10 bases. The germline V gene has CDR1 SGHVS and CDR2 FQNEAQ. The ends lost 0 bases at V and 4 bases at J; junction bases unmatched: 7. The CDR3 is made up of 17 amino acids.

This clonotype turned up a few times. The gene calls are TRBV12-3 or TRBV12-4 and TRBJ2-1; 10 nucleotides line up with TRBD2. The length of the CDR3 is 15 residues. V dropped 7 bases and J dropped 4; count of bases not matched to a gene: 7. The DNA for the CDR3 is TGTGCCAGCACCCTCAGCGGGAGGGGATACAATGAGCAGTTCTTC. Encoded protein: CASTLSGRGYNEQFF.

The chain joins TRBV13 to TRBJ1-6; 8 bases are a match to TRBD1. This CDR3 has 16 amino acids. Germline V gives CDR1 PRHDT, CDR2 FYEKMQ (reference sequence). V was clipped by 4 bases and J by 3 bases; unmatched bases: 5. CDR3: CASSWEGQGYNSPLHF. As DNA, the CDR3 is TGTGCCAGCAGCTGGGAAGGACAGGGCTATAATTCACCCCTCCACTTT.